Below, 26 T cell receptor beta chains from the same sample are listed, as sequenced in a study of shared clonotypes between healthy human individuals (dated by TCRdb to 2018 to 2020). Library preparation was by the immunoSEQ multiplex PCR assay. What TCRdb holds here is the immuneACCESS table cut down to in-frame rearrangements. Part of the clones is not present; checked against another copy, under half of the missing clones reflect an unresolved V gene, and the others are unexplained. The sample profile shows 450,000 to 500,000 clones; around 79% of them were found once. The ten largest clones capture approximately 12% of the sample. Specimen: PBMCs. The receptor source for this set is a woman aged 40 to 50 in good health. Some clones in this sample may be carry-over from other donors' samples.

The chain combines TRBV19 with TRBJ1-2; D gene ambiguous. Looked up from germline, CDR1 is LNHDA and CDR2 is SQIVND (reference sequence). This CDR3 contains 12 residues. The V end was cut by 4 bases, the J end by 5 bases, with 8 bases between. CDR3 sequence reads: CASSKTEYGYTF. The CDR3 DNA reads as TGTGCCAGTAGTAAAACAGAATATGGCTACACCTTC.

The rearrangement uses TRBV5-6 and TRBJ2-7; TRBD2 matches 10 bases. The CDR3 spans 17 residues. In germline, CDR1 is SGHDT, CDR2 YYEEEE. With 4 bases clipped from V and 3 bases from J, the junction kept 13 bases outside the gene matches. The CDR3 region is CASSGRGRTSGYYEQYF. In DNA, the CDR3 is TGTGCCAGCAGCGGACGGGGGAGGACTAGCGGTTACTACGAGCAGTACTTC.

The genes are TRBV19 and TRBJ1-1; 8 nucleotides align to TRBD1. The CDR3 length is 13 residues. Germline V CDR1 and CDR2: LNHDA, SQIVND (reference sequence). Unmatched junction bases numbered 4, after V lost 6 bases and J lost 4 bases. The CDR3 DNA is TGTGCCAGTAGATTGGACAGGGCCACTGAAGCTTTCTTT. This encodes CASRLDRATEAFF. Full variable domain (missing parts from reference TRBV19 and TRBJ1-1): DGGITQSPKYLFRKEGQNVTLSCEQNLNHDAMYWYRQDPGQGLRLIYYSQIVNDFQKGDIAEGYSVSREKKESFPLTVTSAQKNPTAFYLCASRLDRATEAFFGQGTRLTVV.

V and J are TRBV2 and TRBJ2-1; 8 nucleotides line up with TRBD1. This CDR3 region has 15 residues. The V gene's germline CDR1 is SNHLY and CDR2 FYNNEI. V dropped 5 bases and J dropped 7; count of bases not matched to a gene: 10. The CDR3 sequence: CASSYIGQGENEQFF. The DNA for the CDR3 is TGTGCCAGCAGTTATATAGGACAGGGTGAGAATGAGCAGTTCTTC.

This CDR3 reads CASSFQGAGNEQFF. The CDR3 bases are TGTGCCAGCAGTTTCCAGGGTGCTGGCAATGAGCAGTTCTTC. The rearrangement joins TRBV25-1 to TRBJ2-1; possible D gene TRBD1, 5 bases. The CDR3 sequence is 14 residues long. V lost 5 bases, J lost 6 bases, and 14 bases lay in between. Germline V gene sequence: CDR1 MGHDK, CDR2 SYGVNS.

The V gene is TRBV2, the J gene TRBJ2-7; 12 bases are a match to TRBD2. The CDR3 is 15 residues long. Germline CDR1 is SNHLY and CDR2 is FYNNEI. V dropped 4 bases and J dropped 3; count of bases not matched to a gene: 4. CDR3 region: CASSVGLAGSYEQYF. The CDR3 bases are TGTGCCAGCAGTGTTGGACTAGCGGGAAGCTACGAGCAGTACTTC.

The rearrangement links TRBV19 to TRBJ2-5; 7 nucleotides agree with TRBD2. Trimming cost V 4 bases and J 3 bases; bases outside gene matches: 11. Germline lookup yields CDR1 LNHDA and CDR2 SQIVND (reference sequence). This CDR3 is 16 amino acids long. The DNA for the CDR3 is TGTGCCAGTAGTACCCGCGGACTAGTCGCGAAAGAGACCCAGTACTTC. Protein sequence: CASSTRGLVAKETQYF.

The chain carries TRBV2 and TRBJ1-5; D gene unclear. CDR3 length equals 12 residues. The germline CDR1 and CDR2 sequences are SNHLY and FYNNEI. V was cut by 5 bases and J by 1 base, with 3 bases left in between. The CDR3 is CASSPSNQPQHF. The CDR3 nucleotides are TGTGCCAGCAGTCCCAGCAATCAGCCCCAGCATTTT.

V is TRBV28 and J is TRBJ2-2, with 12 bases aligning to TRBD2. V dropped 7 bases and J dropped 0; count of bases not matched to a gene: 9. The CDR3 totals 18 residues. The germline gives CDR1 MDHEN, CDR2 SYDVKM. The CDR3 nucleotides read TGTGCCAGCACGACAGGGGGACTAGCGGGCTCGAACACCGGGGAGCTGTTTTTT. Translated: CASTTGGLAGSNTGELFF.

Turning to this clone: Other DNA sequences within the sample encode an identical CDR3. The CDR3 sequence is CASSLGLAEGETQYF. DNA of the CDR3: TGCGCCAGCAGCTTGGGTCTAGCGGAGGGGGAGACCCAGTACTTC. This chain uses TRBV5-1 with TRBJ2-5; 7 nucleotides agree with TRBD2. J was trimmed by 5 bases and V by 0 bases; bases with no gene match: 7. The V gene's germline CDR1 is SGHRS and CDR2 YFSETQ. The CDR3 is 15 amino acids.

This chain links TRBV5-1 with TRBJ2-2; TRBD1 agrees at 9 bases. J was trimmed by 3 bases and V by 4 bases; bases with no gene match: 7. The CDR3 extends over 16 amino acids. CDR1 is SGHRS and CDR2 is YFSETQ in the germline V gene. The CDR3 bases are TGCGCCAGCAGCCCTTTGGGACAGGGAGACACCGGGGAGCTGTTTTTT. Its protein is CASSPLGQGDTGELFF.

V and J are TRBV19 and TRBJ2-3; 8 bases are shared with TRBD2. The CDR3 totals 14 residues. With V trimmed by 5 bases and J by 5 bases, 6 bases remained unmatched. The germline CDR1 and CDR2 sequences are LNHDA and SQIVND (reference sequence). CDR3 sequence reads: CASSLREAKDTQYF. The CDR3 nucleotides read TGTGCCAGTAGTCTGCGGGAGGCGAAAGATACGCAGTATTTT.

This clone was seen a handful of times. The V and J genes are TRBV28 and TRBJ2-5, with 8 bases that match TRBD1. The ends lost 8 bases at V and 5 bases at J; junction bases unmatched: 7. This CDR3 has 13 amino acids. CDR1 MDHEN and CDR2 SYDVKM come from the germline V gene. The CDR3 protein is CASDQDRGETQYF. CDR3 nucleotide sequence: TGTGCCAGCGACCAAGACAGGGGTGAGACCCAGTACTTC.

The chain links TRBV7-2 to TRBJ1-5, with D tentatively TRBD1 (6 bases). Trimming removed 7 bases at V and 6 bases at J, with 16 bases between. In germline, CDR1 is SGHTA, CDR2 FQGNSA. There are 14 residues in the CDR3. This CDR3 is CASTLGQGSQPQHF. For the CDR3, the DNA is TGTGCCAGCACCTTGGGGCAGGGGAGTCAGCCCCAGCATTTT.

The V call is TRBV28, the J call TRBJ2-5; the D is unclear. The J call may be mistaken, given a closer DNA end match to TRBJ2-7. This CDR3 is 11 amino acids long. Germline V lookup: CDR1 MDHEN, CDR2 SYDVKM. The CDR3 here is CASSLVNEQYF. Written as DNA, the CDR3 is TGTGCCAGCAGTTTGGTCAACGAGCAGTACTTC.

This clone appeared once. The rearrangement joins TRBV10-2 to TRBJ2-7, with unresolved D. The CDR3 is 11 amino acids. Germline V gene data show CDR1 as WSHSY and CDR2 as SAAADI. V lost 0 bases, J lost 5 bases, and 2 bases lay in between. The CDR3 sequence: CASSESHEQYF. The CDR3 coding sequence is TGCGCCAGCAGTGAGTCCCACGAGCAGTACTTC.

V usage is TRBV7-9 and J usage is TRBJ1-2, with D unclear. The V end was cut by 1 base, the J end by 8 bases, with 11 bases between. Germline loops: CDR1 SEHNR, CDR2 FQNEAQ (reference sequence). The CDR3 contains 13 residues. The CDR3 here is CASSLGGEDGYTF. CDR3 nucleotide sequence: TGTGCCAGCAGCTTAGGTGGGGAGGACGGCTACACCTTC.

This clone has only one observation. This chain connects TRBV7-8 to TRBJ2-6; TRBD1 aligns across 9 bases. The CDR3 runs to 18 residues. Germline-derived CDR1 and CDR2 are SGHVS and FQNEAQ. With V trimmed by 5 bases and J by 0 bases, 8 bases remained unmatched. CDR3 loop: CASSAWDRENSGANVLTF. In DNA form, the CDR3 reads TGTGCCAGCAGCGCCTGGGACAGGGAGAACTCTGGGGCCAACGTCCTGACTTTC.

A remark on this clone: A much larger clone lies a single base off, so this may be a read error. CDR3 DNA sequence: TGTGCCAGCAGCCGGACTAGCGGGAGAACAGATACGCAGTATTTT. This sequence encodes CASSRTSGRTDTQYF. The gene calls are TRBV11-2 and TRBJ2-3, with TRBD2 matching over 13 bases. Germline CDR1 is SGHAT and CDR2 is FQNNGV. There are 15 residues in the CDR3. V was pared by 5 bases and J by 3 bases, with 2 bases of the junction left unmatched. The variable domain in full, completed from reference TRBV11-2 and TRBJ2-3, reads EAGVAQSPRYKIIEKRQSVAFWCNPISGHATLYWYQQILGQGPKLLIQFQNNGVVDDSQLPKDRFSAERLKGVDSTLKIQPAKLEDSAVYLCASSRTSGRTDTQYFGPGTRLTVL.

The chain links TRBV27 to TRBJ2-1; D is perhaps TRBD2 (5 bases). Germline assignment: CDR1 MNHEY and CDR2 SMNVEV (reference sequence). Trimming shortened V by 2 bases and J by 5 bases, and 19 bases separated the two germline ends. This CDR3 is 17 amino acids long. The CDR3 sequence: CASSLPLREGSDNEQFF. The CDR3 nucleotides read TGTGCCAGCAGTTTACCCCTGAGGGAAGGCAGCGACAATGAGCAGTTCTTC.

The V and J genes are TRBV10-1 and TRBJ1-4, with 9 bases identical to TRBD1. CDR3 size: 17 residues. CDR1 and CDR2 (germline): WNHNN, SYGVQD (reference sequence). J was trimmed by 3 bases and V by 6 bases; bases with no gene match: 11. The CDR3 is CASSAGTGMVANEKLFF. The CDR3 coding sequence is TGCGCCAGCAGCGCCGGGACAGGGATGGTGGCTAATGAAAAACTGTTTTTT.

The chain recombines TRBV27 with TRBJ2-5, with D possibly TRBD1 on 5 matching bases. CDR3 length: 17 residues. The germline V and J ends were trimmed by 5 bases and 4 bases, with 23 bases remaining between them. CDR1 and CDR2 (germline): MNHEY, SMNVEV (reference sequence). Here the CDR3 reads CASSPIRGTVWLETQYF. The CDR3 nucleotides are TGTGCCAGCAGTCCAATAAGGGGCACAGTTTGGCTAGAGACCCAGTACTTC.

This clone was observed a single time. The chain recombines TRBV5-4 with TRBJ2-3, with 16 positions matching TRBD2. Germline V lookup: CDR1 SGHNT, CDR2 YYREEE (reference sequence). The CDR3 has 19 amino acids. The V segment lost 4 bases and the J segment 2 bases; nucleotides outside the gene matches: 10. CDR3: CASSRGGLAGGKNTDTQYF. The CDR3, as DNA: TGTGCCAGCAGCCGGGGGGGACTAGCGGGAGGGAAGAACACAGATACGCAGTATTTT. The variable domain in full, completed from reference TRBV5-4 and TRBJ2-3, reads ETGVTQSPTHLIKTRGQQVTLRCSSQSGHNTVSWYQQALGQGPQFIFQYYREEENGRGNFPPRFSGLQFPNYSSELNVNALELDDSALYLCASSRGGLAGGKNTDTQYFGPGTRLTVL.

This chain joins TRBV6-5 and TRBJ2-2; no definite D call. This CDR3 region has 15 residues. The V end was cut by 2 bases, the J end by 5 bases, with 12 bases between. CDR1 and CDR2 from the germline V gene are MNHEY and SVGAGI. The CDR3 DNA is TGTGCCAGCAGTTACCTCCGGGCGACAACCGGGGAGCTGTTTTTT. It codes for CASSYLRATTGELFF.

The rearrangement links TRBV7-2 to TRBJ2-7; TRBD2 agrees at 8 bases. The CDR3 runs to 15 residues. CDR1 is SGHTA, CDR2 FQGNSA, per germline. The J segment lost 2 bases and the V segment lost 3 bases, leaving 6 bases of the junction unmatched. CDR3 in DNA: TGTGCCAGCAGCTTGGGTCCGGGAGGGCCCTACGAGCAGTACTTC. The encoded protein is CASSLGPGGPYEQYF.

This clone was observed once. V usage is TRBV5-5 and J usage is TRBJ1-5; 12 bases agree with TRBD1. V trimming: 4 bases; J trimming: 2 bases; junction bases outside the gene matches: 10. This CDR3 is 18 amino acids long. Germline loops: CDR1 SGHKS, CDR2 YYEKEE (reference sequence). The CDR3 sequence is CASSPRGTGGEGNQPQHF. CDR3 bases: TGTGCCAGCAGCCCACGAGGGACAGGGGGCGAGGGCAATCAGCCCCAGCATTTT. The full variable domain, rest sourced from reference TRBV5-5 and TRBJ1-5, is DAGVTQSPTHLIKTRGQQVTLRCSPISGHKSVSWYQQVLGQGPQFIFQYYEKEERGRGNFPDRFSARQFPNYSSELNVNALLLGDSALYLCASSPRGTGGEGNQPQHFGDGTRLSIL.